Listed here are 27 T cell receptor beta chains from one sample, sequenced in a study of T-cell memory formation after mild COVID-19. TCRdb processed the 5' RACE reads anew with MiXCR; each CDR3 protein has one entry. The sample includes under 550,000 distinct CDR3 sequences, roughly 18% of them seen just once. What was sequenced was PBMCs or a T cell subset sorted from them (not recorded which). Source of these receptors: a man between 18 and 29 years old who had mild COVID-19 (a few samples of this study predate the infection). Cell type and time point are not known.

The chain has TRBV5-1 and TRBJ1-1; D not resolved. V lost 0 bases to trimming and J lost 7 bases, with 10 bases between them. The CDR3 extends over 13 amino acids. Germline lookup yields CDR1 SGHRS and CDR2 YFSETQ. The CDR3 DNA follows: TGCGCCAGCAGCTTGGAAGGGCAGTTTGAAGCTTTCTTT. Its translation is CASSLEGQFEAFF.

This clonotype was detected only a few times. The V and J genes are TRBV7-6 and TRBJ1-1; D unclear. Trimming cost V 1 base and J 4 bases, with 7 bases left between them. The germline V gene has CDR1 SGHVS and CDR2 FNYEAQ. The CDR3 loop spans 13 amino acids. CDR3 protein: CASSLGPRTEAFF. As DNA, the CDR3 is TGTGCCAGCAGCTTAGGGCCCCGCACTGAAGCTTTCTTT.

As DNA, the CDR3 is TGTGCCAGCAGTTACTTGACTAGTACTCTACAAGAGACCCAGTACTTC. This encodes CASSYLTSTLQETQYF. The rearrangement links TRBV6-2 or TRBV6-3 to TRBJ2-5, with D perhaps matching TRBD2 (6 bases). Germline CDR1 MNHEY, CDR2 SVGEGT. V was trimmed by 1 base and J by 2 bases, leaving 14 bases between them. The CDR3 loop spans 16 amino acids.

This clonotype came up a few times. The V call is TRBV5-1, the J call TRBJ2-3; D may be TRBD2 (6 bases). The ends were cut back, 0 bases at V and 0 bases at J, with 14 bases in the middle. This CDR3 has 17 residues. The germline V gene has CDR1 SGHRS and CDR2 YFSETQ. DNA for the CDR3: TGCGCCAGCAGCTTGGATCCGCGGGGAACTAGCACAGATACGCAGTATTTT. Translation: CASSLDPRGTSTDTQYF.

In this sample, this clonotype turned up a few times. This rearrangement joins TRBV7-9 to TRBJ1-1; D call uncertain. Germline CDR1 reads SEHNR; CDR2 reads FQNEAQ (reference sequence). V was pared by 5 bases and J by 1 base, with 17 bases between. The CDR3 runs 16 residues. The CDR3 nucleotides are TGTGCCAGCAGCCCTCACCCCCGACTGGCGAACACTGAAGCTTTCTTT. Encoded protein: CASSPHPRLANTEAFF.

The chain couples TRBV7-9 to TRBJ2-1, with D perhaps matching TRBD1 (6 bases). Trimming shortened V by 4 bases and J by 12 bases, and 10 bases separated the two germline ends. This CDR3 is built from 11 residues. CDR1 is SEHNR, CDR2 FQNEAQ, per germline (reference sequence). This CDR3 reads CASSSGVGQFF. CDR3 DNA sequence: TGTGCCAGCAGCTCAGGGGTCGGGCAGTTCTTC. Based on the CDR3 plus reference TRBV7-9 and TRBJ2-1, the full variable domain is DTGVSQNPRHKITKRGQNVTFRCDPISEHNRLYWYRQTLGQGPEFLTYFQNEAQLEKSRLLSDRFSAERPKGSFSTLEIQRTEQGDSAMYLCASSSGVGQFFGPGTRLTVL.

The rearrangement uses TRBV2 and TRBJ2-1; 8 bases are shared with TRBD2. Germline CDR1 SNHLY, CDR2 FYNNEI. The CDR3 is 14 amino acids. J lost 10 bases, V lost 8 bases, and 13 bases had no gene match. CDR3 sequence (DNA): TGTGCCAGCGCGCGGGGGACTAGGATAACCGAGCAGTTCTTC. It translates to CASARGTRITEQFF.

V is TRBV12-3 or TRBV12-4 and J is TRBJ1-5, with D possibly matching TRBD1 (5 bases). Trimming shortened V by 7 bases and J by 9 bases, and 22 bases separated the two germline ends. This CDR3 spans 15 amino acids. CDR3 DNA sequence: TGTGCCAGCACAATATCTGGGGGGGTCTTGAGGCCCCAGCATTTT. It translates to CASTISGGVLRPQHF.

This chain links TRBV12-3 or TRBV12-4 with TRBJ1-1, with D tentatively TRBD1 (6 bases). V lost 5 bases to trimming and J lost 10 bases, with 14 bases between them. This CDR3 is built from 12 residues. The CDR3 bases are TGTGCCAGCAGTAAACTAGGGACACGAGCTTTCTTT. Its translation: CASSKLGTRAFF.

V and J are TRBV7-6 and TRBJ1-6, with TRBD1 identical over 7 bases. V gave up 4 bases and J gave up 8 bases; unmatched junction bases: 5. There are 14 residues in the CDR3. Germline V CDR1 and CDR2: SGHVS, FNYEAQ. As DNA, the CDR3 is TGTGCCAGCAGCTACGGGACAGCCGATTCACCCCTCCACTTT. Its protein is CASSYGTADSPLHF.

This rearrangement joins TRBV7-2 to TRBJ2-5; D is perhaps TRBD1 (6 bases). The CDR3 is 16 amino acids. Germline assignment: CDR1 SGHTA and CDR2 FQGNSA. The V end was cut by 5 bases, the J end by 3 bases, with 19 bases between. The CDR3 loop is CASSLRRGGQKETQYF. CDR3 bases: TGTGCCAGCAGCCTGCGTCGTGGGGGCCAGAAAGAGACCCAGTACTTC.

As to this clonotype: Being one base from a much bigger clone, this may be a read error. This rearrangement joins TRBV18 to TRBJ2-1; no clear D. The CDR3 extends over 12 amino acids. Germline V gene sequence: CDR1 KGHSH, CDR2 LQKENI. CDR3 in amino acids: CASSPSSDEKFF. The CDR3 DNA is TGTGCCAGCTCACCAAGCTCTGATGAGAAGTTCTTC.

CDR3 nucleotides: TGTGCCACCAGCAGAGATGTGGGAGCGGGGGGCCAAGAGACCCAGTACTTC. This gives the protein CATSRDVGAGGQETQYF. This chain links TRBV15 with TRBJ2-5, with 9 bases identical to TRBD2. Germline-derived CDR1 and CDR2 are LNHNV and YYDKDF (reference sequence). V trimming: 0 bases; J trimming: 1 base; junction bases outside the gene matches: 6. This CDR3 has 17 amino acids.

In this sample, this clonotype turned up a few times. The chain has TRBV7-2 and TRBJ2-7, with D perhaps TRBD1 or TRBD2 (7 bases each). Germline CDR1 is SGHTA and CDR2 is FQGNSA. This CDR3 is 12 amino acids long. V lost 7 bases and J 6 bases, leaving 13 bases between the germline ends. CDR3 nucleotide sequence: TGTGCCAGCACCCAGGGGGGGGTCGAGCAGTACTTC. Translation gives CASTQGGVEQYF.

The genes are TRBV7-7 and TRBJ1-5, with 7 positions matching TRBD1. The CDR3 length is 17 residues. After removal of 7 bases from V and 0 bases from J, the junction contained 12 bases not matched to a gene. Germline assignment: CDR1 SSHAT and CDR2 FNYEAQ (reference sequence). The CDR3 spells CASILSGTAYSNQPQHF. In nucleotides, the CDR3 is TGTGCCAGCATCCTTTCCGGGACAGCTTATAGCAATCAGCCCCAGCATTTT.

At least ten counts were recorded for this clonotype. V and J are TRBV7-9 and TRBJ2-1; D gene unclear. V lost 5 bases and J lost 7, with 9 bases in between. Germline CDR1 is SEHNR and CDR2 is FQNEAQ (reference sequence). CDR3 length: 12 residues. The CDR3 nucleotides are TGTGCCAGCAGCCCCCCCCTGAATGAGCAGTTCTTC. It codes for CASSPPLNEQFF.

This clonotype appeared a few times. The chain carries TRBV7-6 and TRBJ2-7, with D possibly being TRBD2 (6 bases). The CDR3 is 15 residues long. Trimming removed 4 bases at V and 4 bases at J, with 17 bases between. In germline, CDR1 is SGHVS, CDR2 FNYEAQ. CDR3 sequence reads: CASSSAEGLLYEQYF. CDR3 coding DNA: TGTGCCAGCAGCTCGGCGGAGGGCCTTTTATACGAGCAGTACTTC. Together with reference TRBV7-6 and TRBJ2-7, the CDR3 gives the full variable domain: GAGVSQSPRYKVTKRGQDVALRCDPISGHVSLYWYRQALGQGPEFLTYFNYEAQQDKSGLPNDRFSAERPEGSISTLTIQRTEQRDSAMYRCASSSAEGLLYEQYFGPGTRLTVT.

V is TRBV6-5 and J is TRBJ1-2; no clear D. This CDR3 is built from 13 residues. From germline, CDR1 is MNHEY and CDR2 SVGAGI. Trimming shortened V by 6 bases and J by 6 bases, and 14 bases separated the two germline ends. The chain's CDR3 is CASRGYLGDGYTF. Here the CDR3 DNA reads TGTGCCAGCAGGGGGTATCTGGGCGATGGCTACACCTTC.

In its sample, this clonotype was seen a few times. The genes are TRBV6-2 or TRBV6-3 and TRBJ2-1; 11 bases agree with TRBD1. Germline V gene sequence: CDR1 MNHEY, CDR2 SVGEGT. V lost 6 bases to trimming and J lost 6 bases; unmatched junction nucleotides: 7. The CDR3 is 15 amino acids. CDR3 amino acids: CASRTGTGGVNEQFF. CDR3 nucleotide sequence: TGTGCCAGCAGAACTGGGACAGGGGGTGTCAATGAGCAGTTCTTC.

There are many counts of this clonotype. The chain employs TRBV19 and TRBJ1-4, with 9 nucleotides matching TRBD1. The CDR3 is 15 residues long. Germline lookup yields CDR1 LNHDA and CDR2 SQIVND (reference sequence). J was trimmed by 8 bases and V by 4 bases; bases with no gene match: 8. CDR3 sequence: CASSNRDRVREKLFF. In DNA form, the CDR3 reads TGTGCCAGTAGTAATCGGGACAGGGTACGAGAAAAACTGTTTTTT.

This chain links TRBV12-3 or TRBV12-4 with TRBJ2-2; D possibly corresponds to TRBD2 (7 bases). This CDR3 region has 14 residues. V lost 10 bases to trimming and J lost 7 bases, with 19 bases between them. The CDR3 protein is CATHRGAPIGELFF. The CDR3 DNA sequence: TGTGCCACCCATCGGGGGGCGCCAATCGGGGAGCTGTTTTTT.

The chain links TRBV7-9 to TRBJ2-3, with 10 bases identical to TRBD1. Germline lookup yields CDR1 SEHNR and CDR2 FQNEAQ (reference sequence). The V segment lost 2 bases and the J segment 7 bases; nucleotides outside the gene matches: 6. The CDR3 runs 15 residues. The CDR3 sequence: CASSLRDRGGNTQYF. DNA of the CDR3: TGTGCCAGCAGCTTAAGGGACAGGGGAGGCAATACGCAGTATTTT.

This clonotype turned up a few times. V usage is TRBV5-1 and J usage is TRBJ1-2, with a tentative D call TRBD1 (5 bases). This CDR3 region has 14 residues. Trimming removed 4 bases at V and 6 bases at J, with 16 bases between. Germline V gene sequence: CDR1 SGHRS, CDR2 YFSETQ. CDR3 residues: CASSRATRDHGYTF. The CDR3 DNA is TGCGCCAGCAGCCGAGCCACCAGGGACCATGGCTACACCTTC.

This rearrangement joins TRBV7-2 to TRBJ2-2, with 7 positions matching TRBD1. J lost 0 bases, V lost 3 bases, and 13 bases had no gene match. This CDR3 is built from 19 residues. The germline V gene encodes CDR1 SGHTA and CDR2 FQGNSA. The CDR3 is CASSLTGKVTVANTGELFF. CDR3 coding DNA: TGTGCCAGCAGCTTGACAGGGAAAGTAACAGTCGCGAACACCGGGGAGCTGTTTTTT.

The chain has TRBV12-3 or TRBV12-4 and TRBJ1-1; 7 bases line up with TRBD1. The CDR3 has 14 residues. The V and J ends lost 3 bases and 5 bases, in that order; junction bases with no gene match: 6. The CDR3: CASSFQTGRTEAFF. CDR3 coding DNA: TGTGCCAGCAGTTTCCAGACAGGGAGAACTGAAGCTTTCTTT.

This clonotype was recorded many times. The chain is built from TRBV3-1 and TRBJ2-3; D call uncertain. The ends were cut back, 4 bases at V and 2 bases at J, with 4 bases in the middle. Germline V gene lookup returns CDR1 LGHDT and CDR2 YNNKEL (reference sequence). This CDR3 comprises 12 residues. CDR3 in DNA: TGTGCCAGCAGCCGAAACACAGATACGCAGTATTTT. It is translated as CASSRNTDTQYF.

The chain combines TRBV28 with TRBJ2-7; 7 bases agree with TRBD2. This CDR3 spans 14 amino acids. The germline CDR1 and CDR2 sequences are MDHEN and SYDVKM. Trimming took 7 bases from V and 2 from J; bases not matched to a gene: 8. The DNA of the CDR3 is TGTGCCAGCATCCTCGGCGGGGGTCCCTACGAGCAGTACTTC. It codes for CASILGGGPYEQYF.